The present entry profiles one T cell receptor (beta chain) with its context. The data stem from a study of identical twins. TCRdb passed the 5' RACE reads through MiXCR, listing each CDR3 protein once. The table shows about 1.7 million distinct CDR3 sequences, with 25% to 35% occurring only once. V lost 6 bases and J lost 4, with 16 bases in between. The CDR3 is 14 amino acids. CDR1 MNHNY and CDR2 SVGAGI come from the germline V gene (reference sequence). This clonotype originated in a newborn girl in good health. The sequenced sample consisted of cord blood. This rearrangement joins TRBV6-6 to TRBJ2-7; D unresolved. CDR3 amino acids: CASSPPDDLYEQYF. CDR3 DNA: TGTGCCAGCAGCCCACCGGACGACCTTTACGAGCAGTACTTC.